This T cell receptor (beta chain) was sequenced during a study of T cell repertoires in cytomegalovirus infection. Study overall: CMV infection plus the matching HLA type was flagged by public TCR beta signatures.

CDR3 size: 14 residues. Germline V CDR1 and CDR2: SGHTA, FQGNSA. Trimming removed 2 bases at V and 3 bases at J, with 10 bases between. General study points: The response measured ex vivo was dominated by TCR beta clonotypes (HLA-C-restricted and CMV-specific). Carriers of CMV plus the relevant HLA were identified by cumulative public TCR beta family frequency.

This clonotype was seen repeatedly, ten times or more. Antigen: not known. TCRdb reanalysed the reads using MiXCR and keeps one entry per CDR3 protein. The sample has about 360,000 distinct CDR3 sequences, 15% to 20% seen once; the top ten hold 8.7%. The specimen sequenced was PBMCs. This receptor was obtained from a human donor in good health (CMV status not recorded). Some clones in this sample may be carry-over from other donors' samples. The chain couples TRBV7-2 to TRBJ1-1, with D unclear. CDR3 region: CASSLKSPYTEAFF. The CDR3, as DNA: TGTGCCAGCAGCTTAAAAAGCCCGTACACTGAAGCTTTCTTT.